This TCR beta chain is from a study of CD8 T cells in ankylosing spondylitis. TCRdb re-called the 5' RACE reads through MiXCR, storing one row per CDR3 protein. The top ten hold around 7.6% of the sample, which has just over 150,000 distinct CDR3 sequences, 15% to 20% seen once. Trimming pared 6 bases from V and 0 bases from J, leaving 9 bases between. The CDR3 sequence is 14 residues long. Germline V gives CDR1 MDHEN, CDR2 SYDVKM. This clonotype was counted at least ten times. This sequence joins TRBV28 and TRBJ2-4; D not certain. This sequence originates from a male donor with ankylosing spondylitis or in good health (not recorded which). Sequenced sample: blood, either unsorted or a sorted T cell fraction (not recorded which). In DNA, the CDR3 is TGTGCCAGCAGGCCCTCACTAGCCAAAAACATTCAGTACTTC. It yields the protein CASRPSLAKNIQYF.